A single sample is the source of the 19 T cell receptor beta chains below, sequenced in a study of blood T cells in healthy people across ages. For the second PCR, which ran for about 7 to 11 cycles, a sample-barcoded 5' primer and a J-beta primer mix were used. TCRdb recomputed calls from the 5' RACE reads with MiXCR, one row per CDR3 protein. The table records 1.5 million to 2 million distinct CDR3 sequences, 28% of them present only once. Sequenced sample: blood. The source of these receptors is a woman aged 25 to 39 in good health.

This clonotype was observed a few times. The chain couples TRBV24-1 to TRBJ2-6, with TRBD1 matching over 7 bases. The junction had 5 bases not matched to a gene; V was cut back by 4 bases and J by 9 bases. This CDR3 is built from 14 residues. From germline, CDR1 is KGHDR and CDR2 SFDVKD. The CDR3 DNA follows: TGTGCCACCAGTGACAACCGGGACAGCAACGTCCTGACTTTC. Encoded protein: CATSDNRDSNVLTF.

This clonotype was counted a few times. The chain combines TRBV3-1 with TRBJ1-5; D is unclear. The V gene lost 2 bases and the J gene lost 3 bases, with 11 bases spanning the gap. The germline CDR1 and CDR2 sequences are LGHDT and YNNKEL (reference sequence). This CDR3 is 15 amino acids long. CDR3 in DNA: TGTGCCAGCAGCCAAAGAGCCGGGGACAATCAGCCCCAGCATTTT. Amino acids: CASSQRAGDNQPQHF.

This clonotype has just a few counts. The chain employs TRBV3-1 and TRBJ2-3; TRBD2 matches at 13 bases. Germline V gene sequence: CDR1 LGHDT, CDR2 YNNKEL (reference sequence). CDR3 length: 16 amino acids. J lost 2 bases, V lost 5 bases, and 4 bases had no gene match. CDR3 DNA: TGTGCCAGCAGCACCGGGACTAGCGGGAACACAGATACGCAGTATTTT. It encodes CASSTGTSGNTDTQYF.

The genes are TRBV9 and TRBJ2-5; maybe TRBD2 (6 bases). V dropped 4 bases and J dropped 4 bases, with 14 bases sitting between them. Germline V lookup: CDR1 SGDLS, CDR2 YYNGEE. CDR3 size: 14 residues. The CDR3 DNA reads as TGTGCCAGCAGCTCCGAGACGCGGGGAGAGACCCAGTACTTC. It encodes CASSSETRGETQYF.

The chain recombines TRBV20-1 with TRBJ2-5, with TRBD2 matching 8 bases. CDR3 length equals 14 residues. Germline V gene sequence: CDR1 DFQATT, CDR2 SNEGSKA (reference sequence). J lost 5 bases, V lost 1 base, and 6 bases had no gene match. The CDR3 is CSARGLAIWETQYF. CDR3 DNA sequence: TGCAGTGCTAGAGGACTAGCGATTTGGGAGACCCAGTACTTC.

This rearrangement joins TRBV9 to TRBJ2-3; a possible D gene is TRBD1 (7 bases). From germline, CDR1 is SGDLS and CDR2 YYNGEE. This CDR3 is 16 amino acids long. V was pared by 3 bases and J by 2 bases, with 16 bases between. CDR3 in amino acids: CASSEQGGPDTDTQYF. The CDR3, as DNA: TGTGCCAGCAGCGAGCAGGGGGGACCAGACACAGATACGCAGTATTTT.

Here the CDR3 reads CASSPLRQGYTEAFF. In DNA, the CDR3 is TGTGCCAGCAGCCCCCTTCGACAGGGGTACACTGAAGCTTTCTTT. The chain has TRBV11-2 and TRBJ1-1, with TRBD1 identical over 8 bases. The CDR3 is 15 amino acids. V lost 5 bases and J lost 3; bases outside the gene matches: 8. The germline V gene has CDR1 SGHAT and CDR2 FQNNGV. Combining the CDR3 with reference TRBV11-2 and TRBJ1-1 gives the whole variable domain EAGVAQSPRYKIIEKRQSVAFWCNPISGHATLYWYQQILGQGPKLLIQFQNNGVVDDSQLPKDRFSAERLKGVDSTLKIQPAKLEDSAVYLCASSPLRQGYTEAFFGQGTRLTVV.

This clonotype was counted ten times or more. V usage is TRBV7-2 and J usage is TRBJ2-7, with TRBD2 identical over 12 bases. With 5 bases clipped from V and 7 bases from J, the junction kept 9 bases outside the gene matches. Germline V lookup: CDR1 SGHTA, CDR2 FQGNSA. This CDR3 has 15 residues. In DNA, the CDR3 is TGTGCCAGCAGCCGCCGACTAGCGGGGGCGGGGGAGCAGTACTTC. This codes for CASSRRLAGAGEQYF.

The chain uses TRBV12-5 and TRBJ2-5; 11 nucleotides align to TRBD1. The CDR3 has 15 amino acids. From germline, CDR1 is LGHNT and CDR2 FRNRAP. V shed 1 base, J shed 6 bases, and the junction held 4 bases outside the gene matches. For the CDR3, the DNA is TGTGCTAGTGGTTTGGACGGGACAGGGGGAAAGACCCAGTACTTC. Protein: CASGLDGTGGKTQYF.

In its sample, this clonotype was seen once. The chain combines TRBV2 with TRBJ1-1; possibly TRBD1 for D (6 bases). V gave up 2 bases and J gave up 0 bases, with 13 bases separating them. The CDR3 is made up of 16 amino acids. The germline V gene encodes CDR1 SNHLY and CDR2 FYNNEI. CDR3: CASSESRGGMNTEAFF. DNA of the CDR3: TGTGCCAGCAGTGAATCCAGGGGAGGCATGAACACTGAAGCTTTCTTT.

The chain joins TRBV20-1 to TRBJ2-3; 8 nucleotides match TRBD2. CDR1 and CDR2 from the germline V gene are DFQATT and SNEGSKA (reference sequence). There are 17 residues in the CDR3. The CDR3 region is CRLAGGESSRTPDTQYF. The CDR3 bases are TGCAGGCTGGCGGGGGGCGAGAGTTCCCGGACACCAGATACGCAGTATTTT.

On this clonotype: One junction end does not reproduce the germline sequence, and a read error may be involved. The chain combines TRBV5-1 with TRBJ2-1; D gene ambiguous. The CDR3 spans 15 residues. The germline CDR1 and CDR2 sequences are SGHRS and YFSETQ. The CDR3 region has the DNA TGCGCCAGCAGCTTCGAGTCCCACTCCCACAATGAGCAGTTCTTC. Its translation: CASSFESHSHNEQFF. Full variable domain (missing parts from reference TRBV5-1 and TRBJ2-1): KAGVTQTPRYLIKTRGQQVTLSCSPISGHRSVSWYQQTPGQGLQFLFEYFSETQRNKGNFPGRFSGRQFSNSRSEMNVSTLELGDSALYLCASSFESHSHNEQFFGPGTRLTVL.

V is TRBV30 and J is TRBJ2-7, with 8 positions matching TRBD2. The germline gives CDR1 GTSNPN, CDR2 SVGIG (reference sequence). Unmatched junction bases numbered 3, after V lost 2 bases and J lost 3 bases. CDR3 length: 13 residues. This CDR3 is CAWSIGTSYEQYF. CDR3 nucleotides: TGTGCCTGGAGTATAGGGACTAGCTACGAGCAGTACTTC.

DNA of the CDR3: TGTGCCAGTAGAAGCGGGAGGAACTACAATGAGCAGTTCTTC. The encoded protein is CASRSGRNYNEQFF. V gene TRBV19 combines with J gene TRBJ2-1; 9 nucleotides align to TRBD2. Germline V gives CDR1 LNHDA, CDR2 SQIVND (reference sequence). J gave up 3 bases and V 6 bases, and 3 bases lay outside the gene matches. The CDR3 spans 14 residues.

The V and J genes are TRBV2 and TRBJ1-2; TRBD1 matches 12 bases. Trimming at V came to 6 bases and at J to 4 bases, leaving 3 bases not matched to a gene. The V gene's germline CDR1 is SNHLY and CDR2 FYNNEI. There are 14 residues in the CDR3. Here the CDR3 DNA reads TGTGCCAGCAGCGGGACAGGGGGCCTCTATGGCTACACCTTC. Its protein product is CASSGTGGLYGYTF.

The rearrangement joins TRBV5-1 to TRBJ2-6; unclear D gene. Looked up from germline, CDR1 is SGHRS and CDR2 is YFSETQ. This CDR3 region has 15 residues. Trimming left V 7 bases short and J 0 bases short, with 11 bases between. DNA of the CDR3: TGCGCCAGCCATACCGCCTACTCTGGGGCCAACGTCCTGACTTTC. It is translated as CASHTAYSGANVLTF.

This clonotype was seen just once. The conserved phenylalanine or tryptophan normally closing the CDR3 is absent here, so this likely arose from a read error. V and J are TRBV20-1 and TRBJ1-1; TRBD1 matches 9 bases. CDR1 is DFQATT and CDR2 is SNEGSKA in the germline V gene (reference sequence). The ends lost 3 bases at V and 3 bases at J; junction bases unmatched: 2. This CDR3 contains 13 residues. The CDR3 region is CSARGTGYTEAFC. The CDR3 region has the DNA TGCAGTGCTAGGGGGACAGGGTACACTGAAGCTTTCTGT.

Only a few counts were recorded for this clonotype. This chain connects TRBV9 to TRBJ1-2; 9 nucleotides agree with TRBD1. The CDR3 is made up of 15 amino acids. The V gene end was trimmed by 0 bases and the J gene end by 8 bases; junction bases not matched to a gene: 8. Germline V gene lookup returns CDR1 SGDLS and CDR2 YYNGEE. The CDR3 protein is CASSVEQGARGGYTF. The CDR3, as DNA: TGTGCCAGCAGCGTAGAACAGGGGGCCCGCGGGGGCTACACCTTC.

The chain carries TRBV6-6 and TRBJ2-1, with 10 bases aligning to TRBD2. The DNA end is a closer match to TRBJ2-7, so the J assignment may be wrong. This CDR3 is 17 amino acids long. Germline CDR1 is MNHNY and CDR2 is SVGAGI (reference sequence). The CDR3 DNA sequence: TGTGCCAGCAGATCTTCAGGGGGAGCGGGGGGGGACAATGAGCAGTACTTC. Amino acids: CASRSSGGAGGDNEQYF.